The T cell receptor beta chain under discussion was sequenced for a study of vaccination and CD4 T cells after COVID-19. Trimming at V came to 3 bases and at J to 3 bases, leaving 9 bases not matched to a gene. Germline loops: CDR1 DFQATT, CDR2 SNEGSKA (reference sequence). The CDR3 is made up of 15 amino acids. Of note for this clonotype: Antigen unknown.

Cultured CD4+ T cell DNA underwent sequencing with the Oncomine TCR Beta short-read assay. Cultures of CD4+ T cells served as the source for extracting genomic DNA. In TCRdb, the PCR reads were re-called with MiXCR into one record per CDR3 protein. Of over 8,500 distinct CDR3 sequences in the sample, approximately 50% were seen once. The treatment: roughly 11-day PBMC culture with coronavirus spike peptide pools or control peptides (ViraFEST assay). Once peptide pools had expanded antigen-specific T cells, ViraFEST sequenced TCRs. The sequenced material came from CD4+ T cells from blood, cultured in vitro. The chain links TRBV20-1 to TRBJ2-7; 9 bases are shared with TRBD1. This clonotype was obtained from a human donor who had recovered from COVID-19. Written as DNA, the CDR3 is TGCAGTGCTAGGGATGAGACGACAGGGGGCTACGAGCAGTACTTC. Its translation is CSARDETTGGYEQYF.